This TCR beta chain stems from a study of cytomegalovirus exposure and HLA in healthy donors. General observations from the study: Analyses of presence and absence presupposed an approximately uniform sequencing depth across donors. In a later analysis, at a false discovery rate of 0.05, 17,000 or so TCR beta sequences were associated with HLA alleles.

Concerning this clone: What it binds is not known.

There are 15 residues in the CDR3. Germline CDR1 MNHNS, CDR2 SASEGT. The V gene end was trimmed by 6 bases and the J gene end by 10 bases; junction bases not matched to a gene: 12. Researchers ran the PCR with 60 Vbeta and 13 Jbeta primers. Libraries were prepared by immunoSEQ multiplex PCR; TCRdb keeps only in-frame clonotypes and omits some of them. Here the sample spans around 150,000 clones, around four fifths being singletons. The source is a man younger than 30 in good health and CMV-seronegative. The V gene is TRBV6-1, the J gene TRBJ1-6; TRBD1 aligns across 7 bases. The sample was PBMCs. The CDR3 sequence: CASRGDSDLRSPLHF. The CDR3 DNA reads TGTGCCAGCAGGGGGGACAGCGATTTAAGGTCACCCCTCCACTTT.